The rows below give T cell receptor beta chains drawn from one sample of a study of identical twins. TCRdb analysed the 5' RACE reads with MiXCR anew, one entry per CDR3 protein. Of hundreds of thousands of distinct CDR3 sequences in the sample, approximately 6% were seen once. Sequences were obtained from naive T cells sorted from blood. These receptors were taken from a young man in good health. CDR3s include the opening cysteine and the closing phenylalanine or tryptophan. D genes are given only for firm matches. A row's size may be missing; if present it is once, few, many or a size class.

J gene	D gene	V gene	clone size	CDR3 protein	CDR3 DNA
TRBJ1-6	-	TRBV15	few	CATGRGVDNSPLHF	TGTGCCACCGGGAGGGGCGTCGATAATTCACCCCTCCACTTT
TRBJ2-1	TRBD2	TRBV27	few	CASKILAGGEQFF	TGTGCCAGCAAGATCCTAGCGGGAGGTGAGCAGTTCTTC
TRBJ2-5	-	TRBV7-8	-	CASSPRQRFQETQYF	TGTGCCAGCAGCCCGCGACAGCGTTTCCAAGAGACCCAGTACTTC
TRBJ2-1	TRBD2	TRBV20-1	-	CSASRYLAGGGDEQFF	TGCAGTGCAAGCCGCTACCTAGCGGGAGGTGGGGATGAGCAGTTCTTC
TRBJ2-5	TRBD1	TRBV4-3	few	CASSQDVTGVETQYF	TGCGCCAGCAGCCAAGATGTTACAGGGGTCGAGACCCAGTACTTC
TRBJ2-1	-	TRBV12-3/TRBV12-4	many	CASSSTSNYNEQFF	TGTGCCAGCAGTTCAACTAGTAACTACAATGAGCAGTTCTTC
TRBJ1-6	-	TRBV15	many	CATSLGSGANSPLHF	TGTGCCACCAGCTTGGGATCAGGAGCTAATTCACCCCTCCACTTT
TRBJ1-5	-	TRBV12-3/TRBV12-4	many	CASSLVPQGYGQPQHF	TGTGCCAGCAGTTTAGTGCCACAGGGATACGGTCAGCCCCAGCATTTT
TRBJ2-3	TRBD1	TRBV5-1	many	CASSLDWTGGDTQYF	TGCGCCAGCAGCTTGGATTGGACAGGCGGAGATACGCAGTATTTT
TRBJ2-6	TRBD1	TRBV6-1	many	CASLPRDRGSGANVLTF	TGTGCCAGCCTACCTCGGGACAGGGGCTCTGGGGCCAACGTCCTGACTTTC
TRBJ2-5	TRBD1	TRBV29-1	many	CSVPHFPRDRGETQYF	TGCAGCGTTCCACACTTCCCCCGGGACAGGGGAGAGACCCAGTACTTC
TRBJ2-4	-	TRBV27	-	CASRGLKGRLQYF	TGTGCCAGCAGGGGGCTAAAGGGTAGGCTTCAGTACTTC
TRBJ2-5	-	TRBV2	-	CARTGASGTQETQYF	TGTGCCAGGACAGGGGCTAGCGGGACCCAAGAGACCCAGTACTTC
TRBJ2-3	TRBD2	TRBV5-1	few	CASGSTSGGTDTQYF	TGCGCCAGCGGATCGACTAGCGGGGGCACAGATACGCAGTATTTT
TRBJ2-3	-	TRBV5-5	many	CASSLTSLGTDTQYF	TGTGCCAGCAGCTTGACGAGTCTAGGGACAGATACGCAGTATTTT
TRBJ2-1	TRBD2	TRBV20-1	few	CSARIGGRAWYNEQFF	TGCAGTGCTAGGATCGGCGGGAGGGCCTGGTACAATGAGCAGTTCTTC
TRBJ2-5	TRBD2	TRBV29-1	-	CSVRLAGEGTQYF	TGCAGCGTCCGACTAGCGGGAGAGGGGACCCAGTACTTC
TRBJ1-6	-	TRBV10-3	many	CAISEGRSSYNSPLHF	TGTGCCATCAGTGAGGGTAGGAGCTCCTATAATTCACCCCTCCACTTT
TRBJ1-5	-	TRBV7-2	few	CASSLLGVGAQHF	TGTGCCAGCAGCTTATTGGGAGTCGGGGCCCAGCATTTT
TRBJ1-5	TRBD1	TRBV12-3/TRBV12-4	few	CASSGGRGLQPQHF	TGTGCCAGCAGCGGAGGAAGGGGGCTTCAGCCCCAGCATTTT
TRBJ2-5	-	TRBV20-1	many	CSVRPETQYF	TGCAGTGTCCGCCCTGAGACCCAGTACTTC
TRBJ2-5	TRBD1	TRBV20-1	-	CSAGTGRETQYF	TGCAGTGCTGGGACAGGGCGAGAGACCCAGTACTTC
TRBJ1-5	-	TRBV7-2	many	CASTQGGNQPQHF	TGTGCCAGCACGCAAGGGGGTAATCAGCCCCAGCATTTT
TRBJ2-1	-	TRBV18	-	CACQNAGADNEQFF	TGTGCGTGCCAAAACGCAGGGGCTGACAATGAGCAGTTCTTC
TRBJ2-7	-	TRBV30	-	CAWSVLVQEWGPYEQYF	TGTGCCTGGAGTGTATTGGTTCAGGAATGGGGGCCCTACGAGCAGTACTTC
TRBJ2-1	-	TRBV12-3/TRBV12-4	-	CASRNSSYNEQFF	TGTGCCAGCAGGAATAGCTCCTACAATGAGCAGTTCTTC
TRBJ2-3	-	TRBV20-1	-	CSARDIRGGYTDTQYF	TGCAGTGCTAGAGATATAAGGGGAGGATACACAGATACGCAGTATTTT
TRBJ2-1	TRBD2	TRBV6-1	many	CASSATSGAYEQFF	TGTGCCAGCAGCGCGACTAGCGGAGCTTATGAGCAGTTCTTC
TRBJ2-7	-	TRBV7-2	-	CASSLKTAGISYEQYF	TGTGCCAGCAGCTTAAAGACCGCAGGGATTTCCTACGAGCAGTACTTC
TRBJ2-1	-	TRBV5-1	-	CASSLMPDGGQFF	TGCGCCAGCAGCTTGATGCCGGACGGAGGTCAGTTCTTC
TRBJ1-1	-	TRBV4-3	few	CASSQGEWTEAFF	TGCGCCAGCAGCCAAGGGGAGTGGACTGAAGCTTTCTTT
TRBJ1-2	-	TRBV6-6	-	CASSYPKDYGYTF	TGTGCCAGCAGTTACCCGAAGGACTATGGCTACACCTTC
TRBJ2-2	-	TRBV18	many	CASSPRGGPNTGELFF	TGTGCCAGCTCACCGAGAGGGGGACCTAACACCGGGGAGCTGTTTTTT
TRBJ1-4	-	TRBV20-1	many	CSPRQLTNEKLFF	TGCAGTCCAAGACAGCTCACGAATGAAAAACTGTTTTTT
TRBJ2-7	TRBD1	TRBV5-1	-	CASSSGTGLGYEQYF	TGCGCCAGCAGCTCCGGGACAGGGTTAGGCTACGAGCAGTACTTC
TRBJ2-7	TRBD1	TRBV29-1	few	CSVEAVLGTGSYEQYF	TGCAGCGTTGAAGCTGTATTGGGGACAGGGTCCTACGAGCAGTACTTC
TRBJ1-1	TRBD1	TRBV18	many	CASSPSPTGASNTEAFF	TGTGCCAGCTCACCTTCCCCGACAGGGGCATCGAACACTGAAGCTTTCTTT
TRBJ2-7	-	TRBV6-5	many	CASSYAGRSYEQYF	TGTGCCAGCAGTTACGCGGGCCGCTCCTACGAGCAGTACTTC
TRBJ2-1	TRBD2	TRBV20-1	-	CSGCPSGGSYNEQFF	TGCAGTGGATGTCCCAGCGGGGGATCCTACAATGAGCAGTTCTTC
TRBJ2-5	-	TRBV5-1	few	CASSSEDEYQETQYF	TGCGCCAGCAGCTCTGAGGACGAGTACCAAGAGACCCAGTACTTC
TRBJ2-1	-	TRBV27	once	CASSSPPTYNEQFF	TGTGCCAGCAGTTCGCCACCCACCTACAATGAGCAGTTCTTC
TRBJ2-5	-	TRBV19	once	CASSRQRETQYF	TGTGCCAGTAGCCGACAGAGGGAGACCCAGTACTTC
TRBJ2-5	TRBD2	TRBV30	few	CAWGADGGRQETQYF	TGTGCCTGGGGAGCCGACGGGGGGAGGCAGGAGACCCAGTACTTC